The TCR beta chain under discussion was sequenced for a study of long-term antiretroviral therapy in people with HIV. This clone was seen once. Researchers report immunoSEQ v3.0 was run at survey level. Generated by immunoSEQ multiplex PCR, the TCRdb table keeps only in-frame clones and is missing some. Seen here are about 27,000 clones, approximately 95% observed once, and the top ten hold more than 8%. Germline CDR1 and CDR2: SGHVS and FQNEAQ. Trimming cost V 3 bases and J 7 bases, with 12 bases left between them. The CDR3 length is 14 residues. This chain joins TRBV7-8 and TRBJ1-4; D might be TRBD1 (6 bases). The TCR comes from a woman aged 40-49 years with HIV. Material: unsorted PBMCs, obtained 7.6 years after starting antiretroviral therapy. CDR3 coding DNA: TGTGCCAGCAGCTTTGGGGGCCTGGGTGAAAAACTGTTTTTT. Amino acid sequence: CASSFGGLGEKLFF.